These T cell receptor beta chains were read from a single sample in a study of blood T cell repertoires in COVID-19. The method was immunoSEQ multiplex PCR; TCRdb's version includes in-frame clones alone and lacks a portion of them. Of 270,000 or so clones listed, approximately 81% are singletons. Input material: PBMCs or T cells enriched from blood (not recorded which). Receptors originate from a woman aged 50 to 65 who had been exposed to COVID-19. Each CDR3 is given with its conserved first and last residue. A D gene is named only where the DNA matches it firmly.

CDR3aa: CASSPYGEPQHF
d_gene: -
j_gene: TRBJ1-5
v_gene: TRBV5-8

CDR3aa: CASSIRKGRSEYGYTF
d_gene: -
j_gene: TRBJ1-2
v_gene: TRBV7-9

CDR3aa: CASSQGGLYSGNTIYF
d_gene: -
j_gene: TRBJ1-3
v_gene: TRBV3-1/TRBV3-2

CDR3aa: CATHNGGTEAFF
d_gene: -
j_gene: TRBJ1-1
v_gene: TRBV24-1

CDR3aa: CASSPNLAGYEQYF
d_gene: -
j_gene: TRBJ2-7
v_gene: TRBV13

CDR3aa: CASSWALNEKLFF
d_gene: -
j_gene: TRBJ1-4
v_gene: TRBV6-5

CDR3aa: CASSSRGRGTEAFF
d_gene: -
j_gene: TRBJ1-1
v_gene: TRBV28

CDR3aa: CASSSRGGGRYEQYF
d_gene: TRBD2
j_gene: TRBJ2-7
v_gene: TRBV9

CDR3aa: CASSFGQGTDTQYF
d_gene: TRBD1
j_gene: TRBJ2-3
v_gene: TRBV7-9

CDR3aa: CASRLSLEYNEQFF
d_gene: -
j_gene: TRBJ2-1
v_gene: TRBV5-1

CDR3aa: CASDGRDGTGELFF
d_gene: TRBD2
j_gene: TRBJ2-2
v_gene: TRBV9

CDR3aa: CASSGGVLNTEAFF
d_gene: -
j_gene: TRBJ1-1
v_gene: TRBV2

CDR3aa: CASSLHQGGYTF
d_gene: -
j_gene: TRBJ1-2
v_gene: TRBV12-3/TRBV12-4

CDR3aa: CAWNLQGLWEKLFF
d_gene: TRBD1
j_gene: TRBJ1-4
v_gene: TRBV30

CDR3aa: CASSFTVTAASYGYTF
d_gene: -
j_gene: TRBJ1-2
v_gene: TRBV3-1/TRBV3-2

CDR3aa: CASSFKNRVGYGYTF
d_gene: -
j_gene: TRBJ1-2
v_gene: TRBV5-8

CDR3aa: CASSPDIISEQYF
d_gene: -
j_gene: TRBJ2-7
v_gene: TRBV18

CDR3aa: CASRRQDNQPQHF
d_gene: -
j_gene: TRBJ1-5
v_gene: TRBV7-8

CDR3aa: CASSSMLQGLNEKLFF
d_gene: -
j_gene: TRBJ1-4
v_gene: TRBV5-6

CDR3aa: CASSRGGSNQPQHF
d_gene: -
j_gene: TRBJ1-5
v_gene: TRBV3-1/TRBV3-2

CDR3aa: CASTGGQGQPQHF
d_gene: -
j_gene: TRBJ1-5
v_gene: TRBV11-2

CDR3aa: CASSHLRGTAYEQYF
d_gene: TRBD1
j_gene: TRBJ2-7
v_gene: TRBV7-6

CDR3aa: CASSQRRRSGANVLTF
d_gene: -
j_gene: TRBJ2-6
v_gene: TRBV3-1/TRBV3-2

CDR3aa: CASSPTGIGELFF
d_gene: -
j_gene: TRBJ2-2
v_gene: TRBV14

CDR3aa: CASSLVGGGNTEAFF
d_gene: -
j_gene: TRBJ1-1
v_gene: TRBV5-4

CDR3aa: CASFSRVGGNTIYF
d_gene: -
j_gene: TRBJ1-3
v_gene: TRBV18

CDR3aa: CASSPGALNYGYTF
d_gene: -
j_gene: TRBJ1-2
v_gene: TRBV28

CDR3aa: CASSDRGQGQPQHF
d_gene: TRBD1
j_gene: TRBJ1-5
v_gene: TRBV2

CDR3aa: CAISPGQGVIGYGYTF
d_gene: TRBD1
j_gene: TRBJ1-2
v_gene: TRBV10-3

CDR3aa: CASSSTGTGYYEQYF
d_gene: TRBD1
j_gene: TRBJ2-7
v_gene: TRBV5-1

CDR3aa: CASSQDAGTDTQYF
d_gene: -
j_gene: TRBJ2-3
v_gene: TRBV3-1/TRBV3-2

CDR3aa: CASSQGPETEAFF
d_gene: -
j_gene: TRBJ1-1
v_gene: TRBV5-1

CDR3aa: CSVETGKDGYTF
d_gene: -
j_gene: TRBJ1-2
v_gene: TRBV29-1

CDR3aa: CAWSRVSGMGELFF
d_gene: -
j_gene: TRBJ2-2
v_gene: TRBV30

CDR3aa: CASRDIYGNNYGYTF
d_gene: -
j_gene: TRBJ1-2
v_gene: TRBV19

CDR3aa: CASSYAGDQPQHF
d_gene: -
j_gene: TRBJ1-5
v_gene: TRBV12-3/TRBV12-4

CDR3aa: CASTFPGTGLYEQFF
d_gene: TRBD1
j_gene: TRBJ2-1
v_gene: TRBV6-5

CDR3aa: CASSSPDYSSYNEQFF
d_gene: -
j_gene: TRBJ2-1
v_gene: TRBV28

CDR3aa: CSVAGDRIYYGYTF
d_gene: TRBD1
j_gene: TRBJ1-2
v_gene: TRBV29-1

CDR3aa: CAISDGQGAETQYF
d_gene: TRBD1
j_gene: TRBJ2-5
v_gene: TRBV10-3

CDR3aa: CASSPGGMSYNSPLHF
d_gene: -
j_gene: TRBJ1-6
v_gene: TRBV19

CDR3aa: CASSLDRAGYRPQHF
d_gene: -
j_gene: TRBJ1-5
v_gene: TRBV5-4

CDR3aa: CASSLDRTDTQYF
d_gene: -
j_gene: TRBJ2-3
v_gene: TRBV7-2

CDR3aa: CASRDTGRSGNTIYF
d_gene: -
j_gene: TRBJ1-3
v_gene: TRBV19

CDR3aa: CASTARGGVTEAFF
d_gene: -
j_gene: TRBJ1-1
v_gene: TRBV6-5

CDR3aa: CASSDFTPSGQGNYGYTF
d_gene: TRBD1
j_gene: TRBJ1-2
v_gene: TRBV2

CDR3aa: CASRLAGPSTDTQYF
d_gene: TRBD2
j_gene: TRBJ2-3
v_gene: TRBV5-1

CDR3aa: CASRYVMGDTGELFF
d_gene: -
j_gene: TRBJ2-2
v_gene: TRBV7-9